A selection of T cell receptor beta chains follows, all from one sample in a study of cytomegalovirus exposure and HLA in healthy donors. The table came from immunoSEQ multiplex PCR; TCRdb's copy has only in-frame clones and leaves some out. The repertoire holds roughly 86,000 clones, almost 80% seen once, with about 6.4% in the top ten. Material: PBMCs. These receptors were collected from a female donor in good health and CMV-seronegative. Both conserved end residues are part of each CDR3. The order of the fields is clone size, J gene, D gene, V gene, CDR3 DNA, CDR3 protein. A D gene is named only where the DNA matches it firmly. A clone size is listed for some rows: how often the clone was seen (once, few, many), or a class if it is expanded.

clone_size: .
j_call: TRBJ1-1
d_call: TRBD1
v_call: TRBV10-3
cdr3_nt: TGTGCCATCAGTAATACAGGGGGGACTGAAGCTTTCTTT
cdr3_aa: CAISNTGGTEAFF

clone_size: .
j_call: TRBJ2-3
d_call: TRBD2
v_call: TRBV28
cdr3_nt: TGTGCCACCCAGCGGGGAACGAGCACAGATACGCAGTATTTT
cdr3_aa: CATQRGTSTDTQYF

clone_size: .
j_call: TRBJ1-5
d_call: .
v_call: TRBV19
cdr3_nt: TGTGCCAGTAGTCACCGGGACACATATAGCAATCAGCCCCAGCATTTT
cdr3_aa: CASSHRDTYSNQPQHF

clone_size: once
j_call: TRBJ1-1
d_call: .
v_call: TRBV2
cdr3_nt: TGTGCTAGCAGTGTGGTAGGGGACACTGAAGCTTTCTTT
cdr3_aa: CASSVVGDTEAFF

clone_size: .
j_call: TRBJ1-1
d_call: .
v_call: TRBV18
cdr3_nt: TGTGCCAGCTCACCAGGGGCAGGGGTTGGTAGCACTGAAGCTTTCTTT
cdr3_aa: CASSPGAGVGSTEAFF

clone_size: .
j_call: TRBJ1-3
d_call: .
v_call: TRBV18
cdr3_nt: TGTGCCAGCTCAGAGCGACAGTTCTCTGGAAACACCATATATTTT
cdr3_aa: CASSERQFSGNTIYF

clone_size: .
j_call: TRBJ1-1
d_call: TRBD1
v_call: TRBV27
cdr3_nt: TGTGCCAGCAGTCGACAGGGCATGAACACTGAAGCTTTCTTT
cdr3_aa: CASSRQGMNTEAFF

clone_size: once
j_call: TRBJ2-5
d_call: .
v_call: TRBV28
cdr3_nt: TGTGCCAGCAGTTTACCGGGGGGCCCCCAAGAGACCCAGTACTTC
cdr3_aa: CASSLPGGPQETQYF

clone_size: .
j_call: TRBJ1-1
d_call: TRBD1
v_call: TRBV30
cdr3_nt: TGTGCCTGGATGGGACAGGGGGTGGGGATCACTGAAGCTTTCTTT
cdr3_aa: CAWMGQGVGITEAFF

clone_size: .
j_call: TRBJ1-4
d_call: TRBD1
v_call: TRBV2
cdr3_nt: TGTGCCAGCAGTCGGGACAGATTTAATGAAAAACTGTTTTTT
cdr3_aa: CASSRDRFNEKLFF

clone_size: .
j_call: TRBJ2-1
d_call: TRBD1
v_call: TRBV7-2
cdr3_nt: TGTGCCAGCAGTCGACAGGTAGGACAGGGTTCTGAGCAGTTCTTC
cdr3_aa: CASSRQVGQGSEQFF

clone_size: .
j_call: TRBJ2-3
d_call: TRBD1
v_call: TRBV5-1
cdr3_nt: TGCGCCAGCAGCCCCCAGGGGGCGGCTACAGATACGCAGTATTTT
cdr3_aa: CASSPQGAATDTQYF

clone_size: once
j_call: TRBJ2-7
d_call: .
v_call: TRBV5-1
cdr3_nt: TGCGCCAGCAGCTTGGACCGCGAAAGGGGCGAGCAGTACTTC
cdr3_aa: CASSLDRERGEQYF

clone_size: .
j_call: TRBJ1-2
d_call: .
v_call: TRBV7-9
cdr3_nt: TGTGCCAGCAGCTTAGGGACCAGGGAAGGCTACACCTTC
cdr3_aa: CASSLGTREGYTF

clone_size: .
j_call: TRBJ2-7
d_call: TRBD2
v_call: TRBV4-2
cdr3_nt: TGTGCCAGCAGCCATGGGACTAGCGGGAGAGGAGACTACGAGCAGTACTTC
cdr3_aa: CASSHGTSGRGDYEQYF

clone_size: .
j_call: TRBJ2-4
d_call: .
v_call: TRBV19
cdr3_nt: TGTGCCAGTAGTAACCAGCCCCGGGACATTCAGTACTTC
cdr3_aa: CASSNQPRDIQYF

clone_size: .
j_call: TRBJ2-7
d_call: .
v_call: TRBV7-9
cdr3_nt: TGTGCCAGCAGCTGGGGGGATAGCTACGAGCAGTACTTC
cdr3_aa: CASSWGDSYEQYF

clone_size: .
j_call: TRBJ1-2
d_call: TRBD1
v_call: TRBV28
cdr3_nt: TGTGCCAGCAGTTCGTACAGGGGGCGGGGCTATGGCTACACCTTC
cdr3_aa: CASSSYRGRGYGYTF

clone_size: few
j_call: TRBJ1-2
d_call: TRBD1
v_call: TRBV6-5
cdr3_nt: TGTGCCAGCAGTTACGCGGACAGGGCTGGCTACACCTTC
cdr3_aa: CASSYADRAGYTF

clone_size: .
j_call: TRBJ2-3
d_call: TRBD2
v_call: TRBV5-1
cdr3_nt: TGCGCCAGCAGCGGGGGACTAGCGCACACAGATACGCAGTATTTT
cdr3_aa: CASSGGLAHTDTQYF

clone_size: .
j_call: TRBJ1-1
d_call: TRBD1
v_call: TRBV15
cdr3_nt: TGTGCCACCAGCAGAGGGGGTGGGACAGGGGAAACTGAAGCTTTCTTT
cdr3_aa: CATSRGGGTGETEAFF

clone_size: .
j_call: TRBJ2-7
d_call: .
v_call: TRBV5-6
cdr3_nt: TGTGCCAGCAGCTCGCTAGCGACCTACGAGCAGTACTTC
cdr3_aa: CASSSLATYEQYF

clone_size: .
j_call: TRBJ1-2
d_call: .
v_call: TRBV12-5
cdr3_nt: TGTGCTAGTGGTTTGACGATAACCGGGAAGAATGGGTATGGCTACACCTTC
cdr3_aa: CASGLTITGKNGYGYTF

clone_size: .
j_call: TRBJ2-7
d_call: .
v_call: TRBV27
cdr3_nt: TGTGCCAGCAGTAGGGGAGGCATATCCTACGAGCAGTACTTC
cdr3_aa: CASSRGGISYEQYF

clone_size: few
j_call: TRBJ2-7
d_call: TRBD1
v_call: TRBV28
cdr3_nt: TGTGCCAGCAGTCCTCGGACAGGGCCTAGTGAGCAGTACTTC
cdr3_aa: CASSPRTGPSEQYF

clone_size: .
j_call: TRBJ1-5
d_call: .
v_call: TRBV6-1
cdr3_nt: TGTGCCAGCAGTGGCTCTTGGGGCCACGGTCAGCCCCAGCATTTT
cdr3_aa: CASSGSWGHGQPQHF

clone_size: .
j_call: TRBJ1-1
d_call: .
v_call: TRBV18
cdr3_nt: TGTGCCAGCTCACCACAGAGGGGGTGGGACACTGAAGCTTTCTTT
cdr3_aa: CASSPQRGWDTEAFF

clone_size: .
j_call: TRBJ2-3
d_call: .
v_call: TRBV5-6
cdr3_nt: TGTGCCAGCAGGGTTGGGGGGATTAGCACAGATACGCAGTATTTT
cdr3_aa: CASRVGGISTDTQYF

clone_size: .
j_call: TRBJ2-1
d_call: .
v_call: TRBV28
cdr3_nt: TGTGCCAGCAGTCCCGGGGGGACACTATACAATGAGCAGTTCTTC
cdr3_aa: CASSPGGTLYNEQFF

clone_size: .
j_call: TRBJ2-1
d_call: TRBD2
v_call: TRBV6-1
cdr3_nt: TGTGCCAGCAGTGGCGCGGGGGGTCGATACAATGAGCAGTTCTTC
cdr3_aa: CASSGAGGRYNEQFF

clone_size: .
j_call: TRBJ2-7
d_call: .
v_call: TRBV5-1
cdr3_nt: TGCGCCAGCAGCTTGGATCTTACCTACGAGCAGTACTTC
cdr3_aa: CASSLDLTYEQYF

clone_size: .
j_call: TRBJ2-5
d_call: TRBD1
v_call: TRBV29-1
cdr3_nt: TGCAGCGTGACAGGGTGGGCGGAAGAGACCCAGTACTTC
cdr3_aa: CSVTGWAEETQYF

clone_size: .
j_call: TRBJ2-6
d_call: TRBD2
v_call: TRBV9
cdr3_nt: TGTGCCAGCAGCGTGGGGGGAGGGTACGGGGCCAACGTCCTGACTTTC
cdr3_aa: CASSVGGGYGANVLTF

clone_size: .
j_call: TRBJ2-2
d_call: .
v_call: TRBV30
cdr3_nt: TGTGCCTGGAGTGTACTAGGACCCGGGGAGCTGTTTTTT
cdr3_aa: CAWSVLGPGELFF

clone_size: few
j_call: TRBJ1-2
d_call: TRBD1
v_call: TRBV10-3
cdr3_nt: TGTGCCATCATACAGGACAGGCTCAAGGGCGGCTACACCTTC
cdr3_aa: CAIIQDRLKGGYTF

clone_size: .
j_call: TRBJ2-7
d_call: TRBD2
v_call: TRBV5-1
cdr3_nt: TGCGCCAGCAGCATTCAGGGGACTAGCGGGGATGAGCAGTACTTC
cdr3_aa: CASSIQGTSGDEQYF

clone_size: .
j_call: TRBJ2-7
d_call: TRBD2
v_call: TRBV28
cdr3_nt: TGTGCCACCGTCCACCAGGGAGGGTTGGTCGAGCAGTACTTC
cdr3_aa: CATVHQGGLVEQYF

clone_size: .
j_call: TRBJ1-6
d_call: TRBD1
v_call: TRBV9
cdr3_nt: TGTGCCAGCAGCCACGGGACAGGGAACAATAATTCACCCCTCCACTTT
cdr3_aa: CASSHGTGNNNSPLHF

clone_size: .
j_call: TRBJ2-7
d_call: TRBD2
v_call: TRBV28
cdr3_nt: TGTGCCAGCAGTTCACCGACTAGCGGGTCCTCCTACGAGCAGTACTTC
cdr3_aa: CASSSPTSGSSYEQYF

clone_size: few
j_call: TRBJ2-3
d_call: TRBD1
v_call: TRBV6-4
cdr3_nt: TGTGCCAGCAGTCCGGGACAGGGACAAGATACGCAGTATTTT
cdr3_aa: CASSPGQGQDTQYF

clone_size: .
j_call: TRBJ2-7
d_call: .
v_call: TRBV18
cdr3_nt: TGTGCCAGCTCACCACCCGGGGGTCCTTCGACCTACGAGCAGTACTTC
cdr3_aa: CASSPPGGPSTYEQYF

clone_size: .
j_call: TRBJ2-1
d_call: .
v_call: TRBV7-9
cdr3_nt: TGTGCCAGCAGCTTAGAGCTAGCGTACTACAATGAGCAGTTCTTC
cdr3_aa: CASSLELAYYNEQFF

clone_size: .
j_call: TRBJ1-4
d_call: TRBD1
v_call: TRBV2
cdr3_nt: TGTGCCAGCAGTGATGTCGGTGGACAGGGCCATGAAAAACTGTTTTTT
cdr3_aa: CASSDVGGQGHEKLFF

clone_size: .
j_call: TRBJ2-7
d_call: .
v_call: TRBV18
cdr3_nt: TGTGCCAGCTCAGGCGGACAGTTACGCTCCTACGAGCAGTACTTC
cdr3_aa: CASSGGQLRSYEQYF

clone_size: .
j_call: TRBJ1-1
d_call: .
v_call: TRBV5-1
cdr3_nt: TGCGCCAGCAGCGGAACGGGAGTTATGAACACTGAAGCTTTCTTT
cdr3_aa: CASSGTGVMNTEAFF

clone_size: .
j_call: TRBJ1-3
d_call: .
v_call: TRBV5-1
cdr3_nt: TGCGCCAGCAGCGACACAACCGGAAACACCATATATTTT
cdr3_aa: CASSDTTGNTIYF

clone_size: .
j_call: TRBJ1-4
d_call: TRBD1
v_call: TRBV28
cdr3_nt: TGTGCCAGCAGTCAGGGGGCAGTTGATGAAAAACTGTTTTTT
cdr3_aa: CASSQGAVDEKLFF

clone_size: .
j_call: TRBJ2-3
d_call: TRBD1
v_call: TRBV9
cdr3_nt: TGTGCCAGCAGCGTAGGCATCCCCGACAGGGCCGTGCAGTATTTT
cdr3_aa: CASSVGIPDRAVQYF

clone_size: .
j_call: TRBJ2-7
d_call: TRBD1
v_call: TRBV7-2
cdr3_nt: TGTGCCAGCAGCTTAGGGCTAGGGACAGGGTACGAGCAGTACTTC
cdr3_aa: CASSLGLGTGYEQYF

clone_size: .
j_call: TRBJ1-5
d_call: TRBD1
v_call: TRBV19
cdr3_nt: TGTGCCAGTAGTAGGGGGACAGTCCGAATCCAGCCCCAGCATTTT
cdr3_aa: CASSRGTVRIQPQHF

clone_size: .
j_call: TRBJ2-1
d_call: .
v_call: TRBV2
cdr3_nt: TGTGCCAGCAGGGGAGCGAGTGAGCAGTTCTTC
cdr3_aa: CASRGASEQFF

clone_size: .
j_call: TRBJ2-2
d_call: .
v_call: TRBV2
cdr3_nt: TGTGCCAGCAGACCCGACAGTTACACCGGGGAGCTGTTTTTT
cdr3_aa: CASRPDSYTGELFF

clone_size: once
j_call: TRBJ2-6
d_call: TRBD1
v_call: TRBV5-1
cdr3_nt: TGCGCCAGCAGCTCGGGGACAGGGGCCTCTGGGGCCAACGTCCTGACTTTC
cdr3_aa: CASSSGTGASGANVLTF

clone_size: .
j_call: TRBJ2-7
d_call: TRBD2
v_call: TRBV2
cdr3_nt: TGTGCCAGTACTACCGGGACTAGAGACTACGAGCAGTACTTC
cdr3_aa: CASTTGTRDYEQYF

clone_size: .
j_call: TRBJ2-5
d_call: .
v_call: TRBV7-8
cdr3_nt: TGTGCCAGCAGCGGCGAGACCCAGTACTTC
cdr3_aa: CASSGETQYF

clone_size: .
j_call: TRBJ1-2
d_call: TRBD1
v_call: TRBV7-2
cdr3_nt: TGTGCCAGCAGCTTAGTCACAGGGGGCGACTATGGCTACACCTTC
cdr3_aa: CASSLVTGGDYGYTF

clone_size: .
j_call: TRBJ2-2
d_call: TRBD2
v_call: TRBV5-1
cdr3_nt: TGCGCCAGCAGCTATTTGACTAGCGGGAACACCGGGGAGCTGTTTTTT
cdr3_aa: CASSYLTSGNTGELFF

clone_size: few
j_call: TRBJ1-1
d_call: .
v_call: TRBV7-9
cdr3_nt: TGTGCCAGCAGCTTCGGGAACACTGAAGCTTTCTTT
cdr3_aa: CASSFGNTEAFF

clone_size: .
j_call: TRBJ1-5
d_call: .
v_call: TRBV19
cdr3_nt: TGTGCCAGTAGTACCGGACTGAGGAAGGATCAGCCCCAGCATTTT
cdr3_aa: CASSTGLRKDQPQHF